These 26 T cell receptor beta chains were all obtained from the same sample, sequenced in a study of shared clonotypes between healthy human individuals (dated by TCRdb to the early 2020s). The library was built by means of the immunoSEQ multiplex PCR assay. TCRdb stores this immuneACCESS table with in-frame sequences only. Part of the clones is absent; in the studies checked, under half of the shortfall reflects unresolved V genes, and no reason is known for the rest. The sample table shows approximately 1,000,000 clones, and 60% to 85% are seen once. Of the sample, over 0.8% is held by the ten largest clones. Sequencing input: memory CD4+ T cells from PBMCs. The meaning of the sample's cell subset or site label: CD45RA-negative fraction. The source is a man between 18 and 35 years old in good health. Some clones in this sample may be carry-over from other donors' samples.

The chain is built from TRBV11-2 and TRBJ2-7, with D possibly TRBD2 on 5 matching bases. Germline V gene data show CDR1 as SGHAT and CDR2 as FQNNGV. The CDR3 is made up of 16 amino acids. Trimming pared 1 base from V and 5 bases from J, leaving 18 bases between. Here the CDR3 reads CASSLGRSRRVDEQYF. The CDR3 DNA is TGTGCCAGCAGCTTAGGTCGGTCTCGGCGGGTGGACGAGCAGTACTTC.

Only a few counts were recorded for this clone. The chain joins TRBV5-4 to TRBJ1-1; D is perhaps TRBD1 (6 bases). The CDR3 runs to 14 residues. Looked up from germline, CDR1 is SGHNT and CDR2 is YYREEE (reference sequence). V lost 3 bases and J 4 bases, leaving 13 bases between the germline ends. CDR3 loop: CASSSRGQSTEAFF. The CDR3 DNA sequence: TGTGCCAGCAGCTCCCGAGGACAGTCCACTGAAGCTTTCTTT.

The rearrangement links TRBV10-3 to TRBJ1-1, with D perhaps TRBD1 (5 bases). The CDR3 has 12 amino acids. Trimming cost V 9 bases and J 4 bases, with 12 bases left between them. Germline-derived CDR1 and CDR2 are ENHRY and SYGVKD. The CDR3 region is CAIKGSGTEAFF. The CDR3 bases are TGTGCCATAAAGGGGAGCGGCACTGAAGCTTTCTTT.

The chain couples TRBV5-1 to TRBJ1-1; D uncertain. CDR3 length equals 13 residues. The V end lost 0 bases, the J end lost 6 bases, and 9 bases lay between the germline ends. Germline values: CDR1 SGHRS, CDR2 YFSETQ. This chain's CDR3 is CASSLEAASEAFF. DNA for the CDR3: TGCGCCAGCAGCTTGGAAGCTGCCTCTGAAGCTTTCTTT.

On this clone: A much larger clonotype is one base distant, so this may be a read error. V gene TRBV30 combines with J gene TRBJ1-1; possible D gene TRBD1, 5 bases. Germline V lookup: CDR1 GTSNPN, CDR2 SVGIG (reference sequence). This CDR3 has 15 amino acids. CDR3 DNA sequence: TGTGCCCGGAGCTTACCTTTGGGACTTAACACTGAAGCTTTCTTT. As protein: CARSLPLGLNTEAFF.

With respect to this clone: The same CDR3 arises from other DNA sequences in this sample as well. The chain is built from TRBV7-2 and TRBJ2-3, with a weak D call TRBD1 (6 bases). Trimming removed 1 base at V and 3 bases at J, with 8 bases between. This CDR3 has 14 amino acids. Germline V gene data show CDR1 as SGHTA and CDR2 as FQGNSA. CDR3 protein: CASSLGQGTDTQYF. The CDR3 nucleotides are TGTGCCAGCAGCTTAGGTCAGGGGACAGATACGCAGTATTTT.

This clone came up a few times. The gene calls are TRBV14 and TRBJ2-7; TRBD2 aligns across 11 bases. CDR1 and CDR2 from the germline V gene are SGHDN and FVKESK. The CDR3 is made up of 13 amino acids. V was pared by 0 bases and J by 12 bases, with 4 bases of the junction left unmatched. The CDR3 nucleotides read TGTGCCAGCAGCCAAGATACTAGCGGGAGCTTGTACTTC. Translation gives CASSQDTSGSLYF. The variable domain in full, with the rest retrieved from reference TRBV14 and TRBJ2-7, is EAGVTQFPSHSVIEKGQTVTLRCDPISGHDNLYWYRRVMGKEIKFLLHFVKESKQDESGMPNNRFLAERTGGTYSTLKVQPAELEDSGVYFCASSQDTSGSLYFGPGTRLTVT.

The chain joins TRBV7-8 to TRBJ2-2; D gene ambiguous. Germline V lookup: CDR1 SGHVS, CDR2 FQNEAQ. V lost 0 bases and J 5 bases, leaving 7 bases between the germline ends. This CDR3 comprises 14 residues. The DNA for the CDR3 is TGTGCCAGCAGCTTAGCAAGGGAAACCGGGGAGCTGTTTTTT. Translated, it gives CASSLARETGELFF.

J is TRBJ1-1 and V is TRBV5-1; weak D call: TRBD1 (5 bases). The germline gives CDR1 SGHRS, CDR2 YFSETQ. This CDR3 comprises 14 residues. The V end lost 5 bases, the J end lost 4 bases, and 15 bases lay between the germline ends. CDR3 DNA sequence: TGCGCCAGCAGAACTACGCAGGGAGGCACTGAAGCTTTCTTT. This gives the protein CASRTTQGGTEAFF.

The genes are TRBV19 and TRBJ2-7; no clear D. This CDR3 comprises 13 residues. Trimming took off 7 bases at V and 5 bases at J, with 15 bases between the two ends. CDR1 is LNHDA and CDR2 is SQIVND in the germline V gene (reference sequence). The chain's CDR3 is CASTRDHADEQYF. DNA of the CDR3: TGTGCCAGTACGCGAGACCACGCCGACGAGCAGTACTTC.

As regards this clone: This could be a read error, since a much larger clone is one nucleotide away. The same CDR3 can be traced to other DNA sequences in this sample. This chain connects TRBV5-1 to TRBJ1-5, with 10 positions matching TRBD1. Germline CDR1 SGHRS, CDR2 YFSETQ. With V trimmed by 0 bases and J by 6 bases, 0 bases remained unmatched. CDR3 length equals 14 residues. CDR3 in DNA: TGCGCCAGCAGCTTGGGGACAGGGGGTCAGCCCCAGCATTTT. Its protein is CASSLGTGGQPQHF. The whole variable domain, remainder taken from reference TRBV5-1 and TRBJ1-5, is KAGVTQTPRYLIKTRGQQVTLSCSPISGHRSVSWYQQTPGQGLQFLFEYFSETQRNKGNFPGRFSGRQFSNSRSEMNVSTLELGDSALYLCASSLGTGGQPQHFGDGTRLSIL.

CDR3 DNA: TGTGCCAGCGGGTTGAGGAGCTCCTACGAGCAGTACTTC. This encodes CASGLRSSYEQYF. This chain links TRBV6-1 with TRBJ2-7, with D unclear. Germline CDR1 MNHNS, CDR2 SASEGT. The CDR3 is 13 amino acids. V was pared by 8 bases and J by 0 bases, with 11 bases between.

The chain has TRBV5-5 and TRBJ2-7, with 7 bases identical to TRBD1. The germline V gene encodes CDR1 SGHKS and CDR2 YYEKEE (reference sequence). The CDR3 runs 15 residues. The V segment lost 0 bases and the J segment 7 bases; nucleotides outside the gene matches: 10. CDR3 DNA sequence: TGTGCCAGCAGCTTGGCCGGGACAGTTCGTGTGGAGCAGTACTTC. Protein: CASSLAGTVRVEQYF.

V is TRBV6-6 and J is TRBJ2-5, with D maybe TRBD1 (7 bases). V lost 6 bases to trimming and J lost 2 bases, with 16 bases between them. This CDR3 is 15 amino acids long. Germline CDR1 reads MNHNY; CDR2 reads SVGAGI (reference sequence). In nucleotides, the CDR3 is TGTGCCAGCAGCTCAGGGGGGACAGTTCAAGAGACCCAGTACTTC. It encodes CASSSGGTVQETQYF.

The V and J genes are TRBV5-1 and TRBJ1-2, with D perhaps TRBD1 (5 bases). This CDR3 contains 13 residues. V lost 4 bases to trimming and J lost 3 bases, with 10 bases between them. Per the germline V gene, CDR1 is SGHRS and CDR2 is YFSETQ. The CDR3 spells CASSVGDDYGYTF. The CDR3 nucleotides read TGCGCCAGCAGCGTGGGGGACGACTATGGCTACACCTTC.

The chain carries TRBV6-6 and TRBJ2-1; possibly TRBD2 for D (6 bases). CDR1 is MNHNY, CDR2 SVGAGI, per germline (reference sequence). The CDR3 has 14 amino acids. V lost 4 bases and J 5 bases, leaving 12 bases between the germline ends. CDR3 sequence: CASSWTTLHNEQFF. Here the CDR3 DNA reads TGTGCCAGCAGTTGGACTACCCTCCACAATGAGCAGTTCTTC.

The chain combines TRBV30 with TRBJ2-7; no clear D. The germline V gene encodes CDR1 GTSNPN and CDR2 SVGIG (reference sequence). V was cut by 3 bases and J by 3 bases, with 9 bases left in between. CDR3 length: 12 amino acids. CDR3 bases: TGTGCCTGGAGCATGACCGGCTACGAGCAGTACTTC. It codes for CAWSMTGYEQYF.

The V call is TRBV11-2, the J call TRBJ1-1; tentative D call: TRBD1 (5 bases). The CDR3 has 12 amino acids. Germline values: CDR1 SGHAT, CDR2 FQNNGV. V was pared by 3 bases and J by 6 bases, with 8 bases between. The CDR3 nucleotides are TGTGCCAGCAGCTTTGGGACTCCTGAAGCTTTCTTT. Amino acids: CASSFGTPEAFF.

V usage is TRBV11-2 and J usage is TRBJ2-2; maybe TRBD1 (6 bases). The germline V gene has CDR1 SGHAT and CDR2 FQNNGV. Between the trimmed V and J ends, which lost 4 bases and 6 bases, there was a span of 12 bases. CDR3 length: 14 residues. The CDR3 region has the DNA TGTGCCAGCAGCTATACAGGGAAGGCCGGGGAGCTGTTTTTT. It codes for CASSYTGKAGELFF.

This clone was seen more than once but under ten times. The chain employs TRBV11-3 and TRBJ2-3; 11 bases match TRBD2. The CDR3 totals 16 residues. Germline V lookup: CDR1 SGHNT, CDR2 YENEEA. V trimming: 5 bases; J trimming: 4 bases; junction bases outside the gene matches: 8. CDR3 sequence (DNA): TGTGCCAGCAGCCCGGGACTAGCGGTGGGGGCAGATACGCAGTATTTT. Its translation is CASSPGLAVGADTQYF.

The rearrangement joins TRBV27 to TRBJ2-5; 7 bases are a match to TRBD2. The CDR3 has 14 residues. Germline V gene data show CDR1 as MNHEY and CDR2 as SMNVEV (reference sequence). J was trimmed by 5 bases and V by 6 bases; bases with no gene match: 9. The CDR3 DNA sequence: TGTGCCAGCAGGGCGGCTAGCGGCATTGAGACCCAGTACTTC. It specifies CASRAASGIETQYF.

The chain recombines TRBV27 with TRBJ1-4, with no clear D. Looked up from germline, CDR1 is MNHEY and CDR2 is SMNVEV (reference sequence). Trimming left V 4 bases short and J 2 bases short, with 5 bases between. This CDR3 has 13 amino acids. The chain's CDR3 is CASSSDTNEKLFF. The DNA for the CDR3 is TGTGCCAGCAGTTCAGATACTAATGAAAAACTGTTTTTT. The whole variable domain, remainder taken from reference TRBV27 and TRBJ1-4, is EAQVTQNPRYLITVTGKKLTVTCSQNMNHEYMSWYRQDPGLGLRQIYYSMNVEVTDKGDVPEGYKVSRKEKRNFPLILESPSPNQTSLYFCASSSDTNEKLFFGSGTQLSVL.

The chain employs TRBV6-6 and TRBJ2-1, with D perhaps assigned TRBD1 or TRBD2 (7 bases each). Germline assignment: CDR1 MNHNY and CDR2 SVGAGI (reference sequence). The CDR3 covers 13 residues. V was shortened by 10 bases and J by 1 base, with 11 bases between the two germline ends. The CDR3 coding sequence is TGTGCCACCAGGGGGGGATCCTACAATGAGCAGTTCTTC. Translating it yields CATRGGSYNEQFF.

The table lists this clone with a few counts. The chain couples TRBV7-2 to TRBJ2-1; 11 nucleotides agree with TRBD2. CDR3 length equals 15 residues. Germline V gives CDR1 SGHTA, CDR2 FQGNSA. Trimming cost V 4 bases and J 8 bases; bases outside gene matches: 7. CDR3 residues: CASSSLAGGLYEQFF. The CDR3 region has the DNA TGTGCCAGCAGCTCCTTAGCGGGAGGGCTATATGAGCAGTTCTTC.

This clone was counted once. The gene calls are TRBV27 and TRBJ2-7, with 8 nucleotides matching TRBD2. This CDR3 contains 13 residues. The V gene's germline CDR1 is MNHEY and CDR2 SMNVEV (reference sequence). The V gene end was trimmed by 7 bases and the J gene end by 3 bases; junction bases not matched to a gene: 5. DNA for the CDR3: TGTGCCAGCAAAGGAGCGGGAGACTACGAGCAGTACTTC. The encoded protein is CASKGAGDYEQYF.

This chain uses TRBV28 with TRBJ1-2, with D possibly being TRBD1 (5 bases). CDR1 and CDR2 from the germline V gene are MDHEN and SYDVKM. With 6 bases removed from V and 8 bases from J, the gap between germline ends came to 22 bases. The CDR3 runs 15 residues. This CDR3 reads CASSPRFPQVGGYTF. CDR3 DNA sequence: TGTGCCAGCAGCCCAAGATTTCCACAGGTTGGCGGCTACACCTTC.